The rows below give T cell receptor beta chains drawn from one sample of a study of OX40 agonist ivuxolimab in advanced cancers. The table came from immunoSEQ multiplex PCR; TCRdb's copy has only in-frame clones and leaves some out. The data hold about 110,000 clones, with roughly 89% observed a single time. Specimen: CD4+ or CD8+ T cells sorted from blood, collected in a trial of the OX40 agonist ivuxolimab. Source of these receptors: an adult with an advanced solid tumor such as melanoma, head and neck, liver or kidney cancer. The CDR3 runs from the conserved cysteine through the conserved F or W. A D gene is named only where the DNA matches it firmly. A row's size may be missing; if present it is once, few, many or a size class.

.	TRBV2	TRBD1	TRBJ1-1	TGTGCCAGCACTCAGGACAGGTTTGCCACTGAAGCTTTCTTT	CASTQDRFATEAFF
once	TRBV4-2	.	TRBJ1-1	TGTGCCAGCAGCCGGGTGACGGGAAACACTGAAGCTTTCTTT	CASSRVTGNTEAFF
.	TRBV5-1	TRBD2	TRBJ2-5	TGCGCCAGCGGGAACCTAGGACTAGCGGGAGAGACCCAGTACTTC	CASGNLGLAGETQYF
.	TRBV25-1	.	TRBJ1-2	TGTGCCAGCAGTGAACAGGAGCGGAGCTATGGCTACACCTTC	CASSEQERSYGYTF
.	TRBV15	TRBD1	TRBJ2-7	TGTGCCACCAGCAGAGATATGAAGGGGGCTGTCCTTGGGCAGTACTTC	CATSRDMKGAVLGQYF
.	TRBV6-5	.	TRBJ2-3	TGTGCCAGCCGGGAAGGGCCAGATACGCAGTATTTT	CASREGPDTQYF
once	TRBV29-1	TRBD2	TRBJ2-2	TGCAGCTCACTAGCGGGGGTTTCCGGGGAGCTGTTTTTT	CSSLAGVSGELFF
once	TRBV7-2	TRBD1	TRBJ1-3	TGTGCCAGCAGTCCTGGGACAGGCGGAAACACCATATATTTT	CASSPGTGGNTIYF
.	TRBV9	.	TRBJ2-5	TGTGCCAGCAGCGTAGGCGGTTTCCAAGAGACCCAGTACTTC	CASSVGGFQETQYF
.	TRBV2	TRBD1	TRBJ2-3	TGTGCCAGCAGTGAAGACCAGGGGGCAGGGGATACGCAGTATTTT	CASSEDQGAGDTQYF
.	TRBV25-1	TRBD2	TRBJ2-1	TGTGCCAGCAGAAGGCCTAGCGGGAGATGGAATGAGCAGTTCTTC	CASRRPSGRWNEQFF
.	TRBV6-5	TRBD1	TRBJ1-1	TGTGCCAGCAGCCCAACTCCGGGACAGGTGACTGAAGCTTTCTTT	CASSPTPGQVTEAFF
.	TRBV28	TRBD1	TRBJ1-2	TGTGCCAGCAGCGAATTACAGGGGACTAACTATGGCTACACCTTC	CASSELQGTNYGYTF
once	TRBV29-1	.	TRBJ2-7	TGCAGCACATTTGGTCACGGGGGCTCCTACGAGCAGTACTTC	CSTFGHGGSYEQYF
.	TRBV5-1	TRBD1	TRBJ1-2	TGCGCCAGCAGCTCGGACAGGGGCTATGGCTACACCTTC	CASSSDRGYGYTF
once	TRBV18	TRBD2	TRBJ2-1	TGTGCCAGCTCACGGGGGACTAGCGAGAGCTCCTACAATGAGCAGTTCTTC	CASSRGTSESSYNEQFF
.	TRBV6-5	TRBD2	TRBJ2-1	TGTGCCAGCAGTTCTCGTTTACTAGCGGGAGGCGGAGAGCAGTTCTTC	CASSSRLLAGGGEQFF
.	TRBV5-4	.	TRBJ2-7	TGTGCCAGCAGCAACTTCATGGACGAGCAGTACTTC	CASSNFMDEQYF
once	TRBV6-1	TRBD1	TRBJ2-4	TGTGCCAGCAGTGAAGCGCTTCAAGGGACAGGGGGGACGGTCGTTCAGTACTTC	CASSEALQGTGGTVVQYF
.	TRBV4-1	.	TRBJ2-2	TGCGCCAGCAGCCAAGATAGGCTAGCTATGAACACCGGGGAGCTGTTTTTT	CASSQDRLAMNTGELFF
.	TRBV18	TRBD1	TRBJ1-2	TGTGCCAGCTCCCTTGACAGGGCTGACTATGGCTACACCTTC	CASSLDRADYGYTF
.	TRBV19	.	TRBJ2-7	TGTGCCAGTAGTATATCCCCTGACAGTTCCTACGAGCAGTACTTC	CASSISPDSSYEQYF